The T cell receptor (beta chain) described here comes from a study of T cell responses to AZD1222 COVID-19 vaccine (dated by TCRdb to 2020 to 2022). Looking at the study overall: TCR sequencing was performed for some 250 trial participants, of whom around 210 were given two doses of AZD1222 and 26 were given two doses of MenACWY control vaccine. Enrollment into the trials was organized by age into subgroups of 18-55, 56-69 and 70-plus years, and those subgroups contained approximately 150, 30 and 60 TCR-sequenced participants, respectively.

Per the publication, the time point label means: about 28 days (+/-7) after the second vaccine dose. AZD1222 recipients whose second dose came at about 4 weeks and those whose second dose came at about 12 weeks were combined into one group, since spike-specific TCR depth and breadth did not differ between the two schedules. Vaccinee samples were obtained from the UK trials COV001 and COV002, which included a single-blind randomized controlled phase 2/3 trial of AZD1222 (ChAdOx1 nCoV-19) in healthy adults. For TCRbeta chain sequencing, PBMC samples from trial participants were taken at day 0 and at day 28 after the second dose. The CDR3 regions of human TCRbeta chains were subjected to immunosequencing. The published analysis was carried out like this. TCRs in the repertoires were compared against a reference library of SARS-CoV-2-specific TCRs that had been generated with the MIRA antigen-specificity platform. Breadth meant the fraction of unique TCRs that were SARS-CoV-2-associated, whereas depth meant the fraction of total T cells that were SARS-CoV-2-associated. Using the MIRA data, each spike-specific TCR was assigned both to the spike region to which the TCR was reactive and to a CD4 or CD8 class. Log10-transformed breadth and depth values were compared by one-way ANOVA with Sidak's multiple comparisons tests. Imported from immuneACCESS, the table was reduced by TCRdb to in-frame sequences with V and J called. These copies leave out some clones; in studies compared against another copy, an unresolved V gene accounts for under half, and the cause of the remainder is not known. V, J and clone size are those of that table, while D and trimming were read from the DNA. This sample holds about 200,000 clones; approximately 93% were observed only once. The ten largest clones take up roughly 0.99% of the sample.

Remarks on this clone: The antigen it binds to is not known. Base-call qualities are not available, and no considerably larger clone is one nucleotide away.

General conclusions and limits of the study: Most participants were white British and females outnumbered males, and the authors suggested that clonal diversity may have been underestimated. The 56-69-year group was small, and its depth increase did not reach significance, likely because of low power. Conclusions about previously exposed vaccinees are limited, since just a handful of AZD1222 recipients were seropositive for SARS-CoV-2 at baseline. Vaccine-associated CD4 TCRs spanned the whole spike protein, with dominant responses in regions 160-218 and 743-854. A significant rise in spike-specific TCR breadth and depth was observed after two AZD1222 doses relative to day 0 and relative to MenACWY recipients. Because no samples from the day 14 peak response were available, repertoires could be characterized only after the peak T cell response. Nearly half of unique spike-specific TCRs reportedly recognized epitopes outside regions mutated in the B.1.351 and B.1.1.7 variants.

This TCR was recovered from an adult who received the AZD1222 COVID-19 vaccine. This sample comprised peripheral blood, obtained 28 days after the second AZD1222 dose.

The CDR3 has the sequence CAISVDYSNQPQHF. The nucleotide sequence is TGTGCCATCAGTGTAGATTATAGCAATCAGCCCCAGCATTTT. The V and J segments used are TRBV10-3 and TRBJ1-5, with no D gene named confidently. From cysteine to phenylalanine, the CDR3 is 14 amino acids long. The CDR3 DNA has 42 bases and is translated from base 1. V was cut back by 4 bases and J by 0 bases, leaving a gap of 7 bases between them. The germline V gene supplies CDR1 ENHRY and CDR2 SYGVKD.